Reported below is one T cell receptor beta chain. TCRdb ran MiXCR on the 5' RACE reads and lists one entry per CDR3 protein. Among 500,000 to 600,000 distinct CDR3 sequences listed, 22% were seen once. Germline V gene data show CDR1 as DFQATT and CDR2 as SNEGSKA (reference sequence). Germline trimming cut 0 bases from V and 2 bases from J; bases unmatched to any gene: 9. This CDR3 is 17 amino acids long. The record originates from a study of identical twins. These data also formed part of another study, on T cells expressing NK-cell markers. That work contributes: The leading position in the CD3+CD56-NKG2C+ fraction of several donors also went to these clonotypes.

The sample comprised CD4+ T cells sorted from blood. This sequence was found in a woman younger than 30 in good health. The chain employs TRBV20-1 and TRBJ2-1, with 8 nucleotides matching TRBD2. CDR3: CSARDQASGFPYNEQFF. DNA of the CDR3: TGCAGTGCTAGAGATCAGGCTAGCGGGTTCCCCTACAATGAGCAGTTCTTC.